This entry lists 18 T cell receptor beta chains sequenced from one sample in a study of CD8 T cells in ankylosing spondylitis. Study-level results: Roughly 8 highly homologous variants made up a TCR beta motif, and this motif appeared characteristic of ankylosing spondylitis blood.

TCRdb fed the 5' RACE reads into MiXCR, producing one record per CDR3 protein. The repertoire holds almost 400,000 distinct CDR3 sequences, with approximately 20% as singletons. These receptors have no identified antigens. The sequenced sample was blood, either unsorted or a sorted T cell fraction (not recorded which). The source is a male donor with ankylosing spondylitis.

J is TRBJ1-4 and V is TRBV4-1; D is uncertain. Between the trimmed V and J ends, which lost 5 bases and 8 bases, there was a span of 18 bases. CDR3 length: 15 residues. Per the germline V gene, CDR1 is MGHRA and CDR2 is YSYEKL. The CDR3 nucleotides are TGCGCCAGCAGCTACCATGGGGAATTTGGGGAAAAACTGTTTTTT. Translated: CASSYHGEFGEKLFF.

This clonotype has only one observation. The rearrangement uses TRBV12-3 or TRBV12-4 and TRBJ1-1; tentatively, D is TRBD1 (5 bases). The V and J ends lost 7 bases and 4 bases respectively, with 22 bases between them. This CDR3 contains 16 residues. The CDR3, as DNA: TGTGCCAGCACTGGCCCCACCATCGTCGGGGGCACTGAAGCTTTCTTT. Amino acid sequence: CASTGPTIVGGTEAFF.

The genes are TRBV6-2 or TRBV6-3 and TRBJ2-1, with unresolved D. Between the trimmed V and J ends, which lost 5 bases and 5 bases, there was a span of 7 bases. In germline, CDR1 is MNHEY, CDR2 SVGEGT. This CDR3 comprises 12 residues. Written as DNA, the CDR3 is TGTGCCAGCAGTCAACGGGACAATGAGCAGTTCTTC. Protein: CASSQRDNEQFF.

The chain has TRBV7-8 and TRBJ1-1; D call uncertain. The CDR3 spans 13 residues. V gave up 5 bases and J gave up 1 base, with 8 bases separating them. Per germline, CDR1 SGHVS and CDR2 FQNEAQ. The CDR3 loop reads CASSRGKNTEAFF. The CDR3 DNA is TGTGCCAGCAGCCGAGGGAAGAACACTGAAGCTTTCTTT.

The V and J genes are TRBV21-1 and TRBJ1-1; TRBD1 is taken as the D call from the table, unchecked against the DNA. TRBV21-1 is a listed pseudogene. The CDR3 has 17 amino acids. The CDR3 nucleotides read TGTGCCAGCAGCAAGGTGAGGCCAGACCCCTTGAACACTGAAGCTTTCTTT. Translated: CASSKVRPDPLNTEAFF.

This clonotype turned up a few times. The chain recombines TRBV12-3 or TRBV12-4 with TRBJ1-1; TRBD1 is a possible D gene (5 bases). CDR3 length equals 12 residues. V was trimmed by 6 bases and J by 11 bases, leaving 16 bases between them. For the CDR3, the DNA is TGTGCCAGCAGCCTGGCCCTATCAGGGGCTTTCTTT. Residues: CASSLALSGAFF.

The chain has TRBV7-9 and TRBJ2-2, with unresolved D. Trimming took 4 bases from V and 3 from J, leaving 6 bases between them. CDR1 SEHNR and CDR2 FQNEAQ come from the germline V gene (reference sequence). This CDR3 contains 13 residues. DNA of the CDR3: TGTGCCAGCAGCTCCGAATACACCGGGGAGCTGTTTTTT. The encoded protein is CASSSEYTGELFF.

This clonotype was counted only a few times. CDR3 sequence (DNA): TGTGCCAGCAGTTACTCACGTCCATGGGGGCCCTCCTACGAGCAGTACTTC. It yields the protein CASSYSRPWGPSYEQYF. The V call is TRBV6-5, the J call TRBJ2-7; the D gene is possibly TRBD1 (6 bases). The CDR3 totals 17 residues. CDR1 and CDR2 (germline): MNHEY, SVGAGI. Deletions cut 0 bases from V and 0 bases from J, with 15 bases between.

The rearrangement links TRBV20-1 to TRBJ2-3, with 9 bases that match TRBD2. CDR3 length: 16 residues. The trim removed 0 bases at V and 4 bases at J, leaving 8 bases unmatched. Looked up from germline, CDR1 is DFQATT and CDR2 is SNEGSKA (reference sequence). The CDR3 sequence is CSARDRSSGAPDTQYF. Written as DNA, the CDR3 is TGCAGTGCTAGAGATCGCTCTAGCGGGGCACCAGATACGCAGTATTTT.

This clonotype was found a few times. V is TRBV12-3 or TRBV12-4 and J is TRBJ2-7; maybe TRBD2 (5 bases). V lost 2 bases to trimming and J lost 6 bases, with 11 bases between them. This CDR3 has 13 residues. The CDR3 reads CASSLRGKSEQYF. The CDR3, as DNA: TGTGCCAGCAGTTTACGAGGGAAATCCGAGCAGTACTTC.

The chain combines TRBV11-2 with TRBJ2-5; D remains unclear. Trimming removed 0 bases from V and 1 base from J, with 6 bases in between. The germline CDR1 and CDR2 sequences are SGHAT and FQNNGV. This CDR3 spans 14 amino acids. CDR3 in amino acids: CASSLDRSQETQYF. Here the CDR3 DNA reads TGTGCCAGCAGCTTAGATCGTAGCCAAGAGACCCAGTACTTC.

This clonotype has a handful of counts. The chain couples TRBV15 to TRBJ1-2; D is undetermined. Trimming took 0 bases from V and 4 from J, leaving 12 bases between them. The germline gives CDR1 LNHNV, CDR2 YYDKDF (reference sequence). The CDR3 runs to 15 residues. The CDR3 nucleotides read TGTGCCACCAGCAGAGATTCGGGGAGGAGCTATGGCTACACCTTC. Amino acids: CATSRDSGRSYGYTF. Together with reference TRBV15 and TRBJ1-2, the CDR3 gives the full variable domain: DAMVIQNPRYQVTQFGKPVTLSCSQTLNHNVMYWYQQKSSQAPKLLFHYYDKDFNNEADTPDNFQSRRPNTSFCFLDIRSPGLGDTAMYLCATSRDSGRSYGYTFGSGTRLTVV.

CDR3 loop: CSVVPSGGDQPQHF. Here the CDR3 DNA reads TGCAGCGTTGTCCCCTCAGGGGGCGATCAGCCCCAGCATTTT. The gene calls are TRBV29-1 and TRBJ1-5, with 8 bases fitting TRBD1. CDR1 is SQVTM, CDR2 ANQGSEA, per germline. This CDR3 is 14 amino acids long. Losses at the gene ends were 4 bases for V and 5 bases for J; bases not matched to a gene: 7. Filled out from reference TRBV29-1 and TRBJ1-5, the complete variable domain reads SAVISQKPSRDICQRGTSLTIQCQVDSQVTMMFWYRQQPGQSLTLIATANQGSEATYESGFVIDKFPISRPNLTFSTLTVSNMSPEDSSIYLCSVVPSGGDQPQHFGDGTRLSIL.

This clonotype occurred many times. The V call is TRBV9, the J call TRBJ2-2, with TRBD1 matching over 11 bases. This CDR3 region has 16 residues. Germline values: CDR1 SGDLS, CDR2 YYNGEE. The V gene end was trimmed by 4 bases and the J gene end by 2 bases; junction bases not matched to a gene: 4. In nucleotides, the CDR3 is TGTGCCAGCAGCTCAGGACAGGGGGCCAACACCGGGGAGCTGTTTTTT. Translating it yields CASSSGQGANTGELFF.

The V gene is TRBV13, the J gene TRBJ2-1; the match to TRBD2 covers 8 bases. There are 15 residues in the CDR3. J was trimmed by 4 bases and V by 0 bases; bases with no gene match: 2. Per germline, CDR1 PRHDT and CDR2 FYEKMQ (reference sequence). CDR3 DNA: TGTGCCAGCAGCTTAGGAAAGCGGGGGTACAATGAGCAGTTCTTC. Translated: CASSLGKRGYNEQFF.

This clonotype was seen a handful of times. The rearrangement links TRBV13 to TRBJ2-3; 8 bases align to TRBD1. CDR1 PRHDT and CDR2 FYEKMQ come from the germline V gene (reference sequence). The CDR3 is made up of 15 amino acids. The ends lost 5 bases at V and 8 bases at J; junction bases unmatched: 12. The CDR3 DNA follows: TGTGCCAGCAGCGACGGGACAGGACTTGCGGGTACGCAGTATTTT. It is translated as CASSDGTGLAGTQYF. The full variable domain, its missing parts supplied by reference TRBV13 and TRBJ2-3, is AAGVIQSPRHLIKEKRETATLKCYPIPRHDTVYWYQQGPGQDPQFLISFYEKMQSDKGSIPDRFSAQQFSDYHSELNMSSLELGDSALYFCASSDGTGLAGTQYFGPGTRLTVL.

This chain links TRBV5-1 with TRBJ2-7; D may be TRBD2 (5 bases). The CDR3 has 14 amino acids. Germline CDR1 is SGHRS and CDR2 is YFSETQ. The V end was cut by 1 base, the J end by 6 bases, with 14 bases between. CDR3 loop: CASSLLGAVSEQYF. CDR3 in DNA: TGCGCCAGCAGCTTGTTGGGAGCGGTCAGCGAGCAGTACTTC.

CDR3 coding DNA: TGTGCCAGTAGTATGGGTCTCCCTAGCGGGGAGCTGTTTTTT. It is translated as CASSMGLPSGELFF. This chain uses TRBV19 with TRBJ2-2; D call uncertain. CDR1 is LNHDA and CDR2 is SQIVND in the germline V gene (reference sequence). The CDR3 loop spans 14 amino acids. Trimming stripped 3 bases from V and 7 bases from J, with 12 bases between. Full variable domain (rest looked up from reference TRBV19 and TRBJ2-2): DGGITQSPKYLFRKEGQNVTLSCEQNLNHDAMYWYRQDPGQGLRLIYYSQIVNDFQKGDIAEGYSVSREKKESFPLTVTSAQKNPTAFYLCASSMGLPSGELFFGEGSRLTVL.